These T cell receptor beta chains were read from a single sample in a study of control samples from healthy donors and cancer patients. The data were produced by immunoSEQ multiplex PCR, yet TCRdb's version contains in-frame clones alone and is incomplete. The top ten clones hold about an eighth of a sample with 120,000 to 150,000 clones, 94% of them seen once. The specimen sequenced was blood. The receptor set was obtained from a man in his forties or fifties in good health. The CDR3 runs from the conserved cysteine through the conserved F or W. D genes are given only for firm matches. Where a row states a size, it is once, few, many or the class of an expanded clone; other rows omit it.

clone size,J gene,V gene,D gene,CDR3 DNA,CDR3 protein
NA,TRBJ2-5,TRBV11-2,NA,TGTGCCAGCAGCGTGGGAAACCAAGAGACCCAGTACTTC,CASSVGNQETQYF
NA,TRBJ1-4,TRBV5-1,NA,TGCGCCAGCAGGGAGGGGGATCAGGAAAAACTGTTTTTT,CASREGDQEKLFF
once,TRBJ1-2,TRBV29-1,NA,TGCAGCGTTGATACAGGGTGGACGGGCTACACCTTC,CSVDTGWTGYTF
NA,TRBJ1-1,TRBV12-5,TRBD1,TGTGCTAGTGGTTTGCTTGGGACAGGGACTGAAGCTTTCTTT,CASGLLGTGTEAFF
NA,TRBJ2-1,TRBV5-1,NA,TGCGCCAGCAGCTCCCACAATGAGCAGTTCTTC,CASSSHNEQFF
NA,TRBJ2-3,TRBV5-4,NA,TGTGCCAGCAGCAGTCTGAGCACAGATACGCAGTATTTT,CASSSLSTDTQYF
NA,TRBJ2-7,TRBV7-9,NA,TGTGCCAGCAGCCACTTGCGGGCGACCTCCTACGAGCAGTACTTC,CASSHLRATSYEQYF
NA,TRBJ1-2,TRBV2,NA,TGTGCCAGCAGTGAAGAGATTGGCTACACCTTC,CASSEEIGYTF
NA,TRBJ2-5,TRBV19,TRBD2,TGTGCCAGTAGTATCGGACTAGCAGGGTACCAAGAGACCCAGTACTTC,CASSIGLAGYQETQYF
NA,TRBJ2-1,TRBV5-4,NA,TGTGCCAGCAGCTTGGACCTCGGGGAGCAGTTCTTC,CASSLDLGEQFF
NA,TRBJ1-2,TRBV29-1,NA,TGCAGCGTTGAATGGTACAGTAACTATGGCTACACCTTC,CSVEWYSNYGYTF
NA,TRBJ2-1,TRBV13,TRBD2,TGTGCCAGCAGCCTCCGAAGCGGGAGGGGTGAGCAGTTCTTC,CASSLRSGRGEQFF
NA,TRBJ2-5,TRBV6-5,NA,TGTGCCAGCAGCAACCCCCACGGGGGTACAGAGACCCAGTACTTC,CASSNPHGGTETQYF
NA,TRBJ1-3,TRBV18,NA,TGTGCCAGCTGCCGCCTAGGAGACACCATATATTTT,CASCRLGDTIYF
NA,TRBJ2-1,TRBV30,TRBD2,TGTGCCTGGGCTAGCGGGAGCTCCTACAATGAGCAGTTCTTC,CAWASGSSYNEQFF
NA,TRBJ2-1,TRBV24-1,NA,TGTGCCACCAGTGATTTTGACAGCTACAATGAGCAGTTCTTC,CATSDFDSYNEQFF
once,TRBJ1-1,TRBV25-1,TRBD1,TGTGCCAGCAGGGAGACAGGGGGCAGGGGAAATTCTGAAGCTTTCTTT,CASRETGGRGNSEAFF
NA,TRBJ2-7,TRBV6-5,NA,TGTGCCAGCAGTTACTCGGCCCTCTACGAGCAGTACTTC,CASSYSALYEQYF
NA,TRBJ2-7,TRBV4-3,TRBD1,TGCGCCAGCAGCCAAGAGTTGTGGCAGGGGGCGTTAGAGCAGTACTTC,CASSQELWQGALEQYF
NA,TRBJ1-1,TRBV12-5,NA,TGTGCTAGTGGTTTGGTACCCGCCAGGGACACTGAAGCTTTCTTT,CASGLVPARDTEAFF
NA,TRBJ1-2,TRBV7-6,NA,TGTGCCAGCAGCCCGGGACGGAACTATGGCTACACCTTC,CASSPGRNYGYTF
few,TRBJ1-2,TRBV3-1/TRBV3-2,NA,TGTGCCAGCAGCCATTTCTCATCTGATGGCTACACCTTC,CASSHFSSDGYTF
NA,TRBJ1-2,TRBV5-1,TRBD1,TGCGCCAGCAGCCCCGGGACAGGGGGTCAAAGCTACACCTTC,CASSPGTGGQSYTF
NA,TRBJ2-3,TRBV5-1,NA,TGCGCCAGCAGCTTGGGGAGATCCACAGATACGCAGTATTTT,CASSLGRSTDTQYF
once,TRBJ1-6,TRBV5-6,NA,TGTGCCAGCAGCTTGGGTAACCCACTACTCTCCTATAATTCACCCCTCCACTTT,CASSLGNPLLSYNSPLHF
NA,TRBJ1-5,TRBV5-6,NA,TGTGCCAGCAGCTTGGCCGGGGATAGCAATCAGCCCCAGCATTTT,CASSLAGDSNQPQHF
NA,TRBJ2-5,TRBV7-9,NA,TGTGCCAGCAGCCGCCCCGAGGGCGGGGAGACCCAGTACTTC,CASSRPEGGETQYF
few,TRBJ2-3,TRBV25-1,TRBD2,TGTGCCAGCAGTCGGACTAGCATCACAGATACGCAGTATTTT,CASSRTSITDTQYF
once,TRBJ1-1,TRBV3-1/TRBV3-2,NA,TGTGCCAGCAGCGGGGGAAAGGAGATAGGGGACACTGAAGCTTTCTTT,CASSGGKEIGDTEAFF